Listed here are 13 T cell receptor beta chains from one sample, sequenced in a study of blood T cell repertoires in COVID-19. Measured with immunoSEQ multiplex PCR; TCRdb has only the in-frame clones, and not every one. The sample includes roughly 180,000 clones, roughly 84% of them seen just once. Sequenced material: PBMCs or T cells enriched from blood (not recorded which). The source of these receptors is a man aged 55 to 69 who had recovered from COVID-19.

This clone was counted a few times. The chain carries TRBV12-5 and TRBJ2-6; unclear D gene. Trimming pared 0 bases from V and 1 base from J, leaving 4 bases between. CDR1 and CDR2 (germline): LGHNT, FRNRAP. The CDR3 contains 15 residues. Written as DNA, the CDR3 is TGTGCTAGTGGTTTGGTAACTTCTGGGGCCAACGTCCTGACTTTC. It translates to CASGLVTSGANVLTF.

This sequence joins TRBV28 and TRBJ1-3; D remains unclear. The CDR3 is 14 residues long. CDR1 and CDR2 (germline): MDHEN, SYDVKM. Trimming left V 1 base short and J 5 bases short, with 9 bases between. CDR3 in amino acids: CASSLSSLRNTIYF. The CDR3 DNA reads TGTGCCAGCAGTTTATCCTCTCTTCGAAACACCATATATTTT. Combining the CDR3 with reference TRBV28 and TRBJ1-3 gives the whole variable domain DVKVTQSSRYLVKRTGEKVFLECVQDMDHENMFWYRQDPGLGLRLIYFSYDVKMKEKGDIPEGYSVSREKKERFSLILESASTNQTSMYLCASSLSSLRNTIYFGEGSWLTVV.

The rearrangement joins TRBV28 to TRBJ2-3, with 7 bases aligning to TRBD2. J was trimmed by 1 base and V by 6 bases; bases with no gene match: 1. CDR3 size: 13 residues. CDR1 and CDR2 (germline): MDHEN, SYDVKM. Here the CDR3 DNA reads TGTGCCAGCAGAGGGAGGGGCACAGATACGCAGTATTTT. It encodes CASRGRGTDTQYF.

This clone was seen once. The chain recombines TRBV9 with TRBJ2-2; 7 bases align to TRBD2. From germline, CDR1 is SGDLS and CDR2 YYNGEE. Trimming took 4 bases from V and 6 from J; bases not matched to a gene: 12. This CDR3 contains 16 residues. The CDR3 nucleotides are TGTGCCAGCAGCACGGGTCGGGGGGAAGCGGCCGGGGAGCTGTTTTTT. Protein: CASSTGRGEAAGELFF.

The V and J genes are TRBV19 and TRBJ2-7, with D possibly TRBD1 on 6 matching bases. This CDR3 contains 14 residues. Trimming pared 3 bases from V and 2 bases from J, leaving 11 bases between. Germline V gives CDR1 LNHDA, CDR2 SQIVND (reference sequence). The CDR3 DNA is TGTGCCAGTAGTATCAGGGGATACCCCTACGAGCAGTACTTC. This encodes CASSIRGYPYEQYF.

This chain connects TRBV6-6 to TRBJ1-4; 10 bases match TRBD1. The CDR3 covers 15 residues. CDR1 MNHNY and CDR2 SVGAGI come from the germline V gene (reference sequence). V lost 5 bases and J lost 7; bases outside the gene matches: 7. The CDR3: CASSGRQGAGEKLFF. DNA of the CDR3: TGTGCCAGCAGTGGAAGACAGGGGGCTGGTGAAAAACTGTTTTTT.

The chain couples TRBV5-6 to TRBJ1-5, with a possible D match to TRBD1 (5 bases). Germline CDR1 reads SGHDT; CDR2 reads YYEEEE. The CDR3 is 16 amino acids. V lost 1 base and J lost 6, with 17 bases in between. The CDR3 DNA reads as TGTGCCAGCAGCTTGTTAGCCCGAACAGGTTCTCAGCCCCAGCATTTT. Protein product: CASSLLARTGSQPQHF.

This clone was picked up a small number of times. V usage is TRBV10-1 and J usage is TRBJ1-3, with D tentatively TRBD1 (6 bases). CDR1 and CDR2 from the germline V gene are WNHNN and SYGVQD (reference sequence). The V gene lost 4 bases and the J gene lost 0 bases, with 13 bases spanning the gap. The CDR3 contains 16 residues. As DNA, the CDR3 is TGCGCCAGCAGTGCGACAGGTCTACGCTCTGGAAACACCATATATTTT. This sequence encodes CASSATGLRSGNTIYF.

This CDR3 reads CASSVASGGLNEQFF. The CDR3 nucleotides are TGTGCCAGCAGCGTAGCTAGCGGGGGTTTAAATGAGCAGTTCTTC. V usage is TRBV9 and J usage is TRBJ2-1, with 10 bases fitting TRBD2. The junction had 4 bases not matched to a gene; V was cut back by 0 bases and J by 7 bases. Germline CDR1 SGDLS, CDR2 YYNGEE. CDR3 length: 15 residues.

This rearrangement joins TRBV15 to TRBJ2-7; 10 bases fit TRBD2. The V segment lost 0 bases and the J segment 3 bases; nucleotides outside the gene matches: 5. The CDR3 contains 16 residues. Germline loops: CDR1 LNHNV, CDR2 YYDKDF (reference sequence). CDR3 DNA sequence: TGTGCCACCAGCAGAGATAGGCTAGCGGGGGTCTACGAGCAGTACTTC. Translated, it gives CATSRDRLAGVYEQYF.

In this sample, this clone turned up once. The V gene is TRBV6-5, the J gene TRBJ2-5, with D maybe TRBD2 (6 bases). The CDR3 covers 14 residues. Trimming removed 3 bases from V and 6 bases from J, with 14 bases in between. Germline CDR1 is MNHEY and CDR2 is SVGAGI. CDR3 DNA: TGTGCCAGCAGTTATAAGCGGGCCGCTCAGACCCAGTACTTC. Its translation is CASSYKRAAQTQYF.

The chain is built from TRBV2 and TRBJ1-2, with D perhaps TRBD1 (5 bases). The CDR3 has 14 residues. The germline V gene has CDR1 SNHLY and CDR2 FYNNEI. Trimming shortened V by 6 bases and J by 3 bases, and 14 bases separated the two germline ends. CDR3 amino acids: CASRPGGGDYGYTF. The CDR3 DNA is TGTGCCAGCAGGCCAGGCGGGGGGGACTATGGCTACACCTTC.

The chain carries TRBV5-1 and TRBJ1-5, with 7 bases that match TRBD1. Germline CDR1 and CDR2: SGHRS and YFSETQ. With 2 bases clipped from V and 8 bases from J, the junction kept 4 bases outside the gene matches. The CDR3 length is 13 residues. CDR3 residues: CASSLGGEKPQHF. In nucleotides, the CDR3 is TGCGCCAGCAGCTTAGGGGGCGAGAAGCCCCAGCATTTT.